This entry features one TCR beta chain sequence. Generated by immunoSEQ multiplex PCR, the TCRdb table keeps only in-frame clones and is missing some. The table records about 2.1 million clones, about 93% of them present only once. These data belong to a study of shared clonotypes between healthy human individuals. Trimming took 11 bases from V and 4 from J; bases not matched to a gene: 9. CDR1 is ENHRY, CDR2 SYGVKD, per germline. The length of the CDR3 is 13 residues. Selected positively for CCR7 and CD45RO-negative, naive CD8 cells excluded terminally differentiated effector memory CD45RA+ cells. The TCR sequence derives from a man aged 18 to 29 in good health. Some clones in this sample may be carry-over from other donors' samples. This chain joins TRBV10-3 and TRBJ1-2; 8 bases are a match to TRBD1. The sample taken for sequencing was naive CD8+ T cells from PBMCs. This chain's CDR3 is CARSEDRAYGYTF. The CDR3 region has the DNA TGTGCCCGCTCTGAGGACAGGGCCTATGGCTACACCTTC.